A selection of T cell receptor beta chains follows, all from one sample in a study of Graves' ophthalmopathy and Graves' hyperthyroidism. TCRdb processed the multiplex PCR reads anew with MiXCR; each CDR3 protein has one entry. The repertoire includes some 350,000 distinct CDR3 sequences, about a sixth of them detected once, and 2.4% sits in the top ten. The source material was peripheral blood. The source of these receptors is an adult woman with stable Graves' hyperthyroidism. Each CDR3 is given with its conserved first and last residue. D genes are given only for firm matches. Not all rows give a size; the values are once, few, many and, for expanded clones, a class.

J	V	size	D	CDR3	DNA
TRBJ1-1	TRBV12-3/TRBV12-4	many	-	CASSFKARGTEAFF	TGTGCCAGCAGTTTTAAGGCCAGAGGGACTGAAGCTTTCTTT
TRBJ2-7	TRBV9	many	-	CASSVAGDATSYEQYF	TGTGCCAGCAGCGTAGCTGGGGACGCTACCTCCTACGAGCAGTACTTC
TRBJ2-5	TRBV11-2	-	TRBD2	CASSTAQLLAGETQYF	TGTGCCAGCAGCACAGCCCAACTACTAGCGGGCGAGACCCAGTACTTC
TRBJ1-5	TRBV27	many	-	CASSLIGESQPQHF	TGTGCCAGCAGTTTAATAGGGGAAAGCCAGCCCCAGCATTTT
TRBJ2-4	TRBV4-2	many	-	CASSQGSGGLAKNIQYF	TGTGCCAGCAGCCAAGGGTCCGGCGGGCTAGCCAAAAACATTCAGTACTTC
TRBJ1-2	TRBV6-1	-	-	CASSEVGRPYGYTF	TGTGCCAGCAGTGAAGTAGGGAGGCCATATGGCTACACCTTC
TRBJ2-2	TRBV2	many	TRBD2	CASSGSSGRFNTGELFF	TGTGCCAGCAGTGGGTCTAGCGGGAGATTTAACACCGGGGAGCTGTTTTTT
TRBJ1-5	TRBV7-6	few	-	CASSHRREFSNQPQHF	TGTGCCAGCAGCCATCGAAGAGAGTTTAGCAATCAGCCCCAGCATTTT
TRBJ2-7	TRBV19	many	-	CASSIDGKSSYEQYF	TGTGCCAGTAGTATCGACGGAAAGAGCTCCTACGAGCAGTACTTC
TRBJ1-1	TRBV19	-	TRBD1	CASSLSGQGSNTEAFF	TGTGCCAGTAGTCTCTCGGGACAGGGGTCGAACACTGAAGCTTTCTTT
TRBJ2-5	TRBV5-1	many	TRBD1	CASSEGAEETQYF	TGCGCCAGCAGCGAGGGGGCGGAAGAGACCCAGTACTTC
TRBJ2-5	TRBV6-2/TRBV6-3	many	-	CASSWPKSLQETQYF	TGTGCCAGCAGTTGGCCTAAGAGTCTCCAAGAGACCCAGTACTTC
TRBJ1-1	TRBV30	many	-	CACSEGASTEAFF	TGTGCCTGTTCGGAGGGCGCGAGCACTGAAGCTTTCTTT
TRBJ2-2	TRBV7-3	many	-	CASSLSQGAGELFF	TGTGCCAGCAGCTTAAGTCAGGGAGCCGGGGAGCTGTTTTTT
TRBJ1-2	TRBV27	many	TRBD1	CASTIGTGNGYTF	TGTGCCAGCACTATAGGGACAGGGAATGGCTACACCTTC
TRBJ1-2	TRBV12-3/TRBV12-4	many	-	CASRSDRGSGYTF	TGTGCCAGCAGATCTGACCGCGGTTCGGGCTACACCTTC
TRBJ2-5	TRBV7-2	-	TRBD2	CASSPGTSGPSQHF	TGTGCCAGCAGCCCAGGGACTAGCGGGCCCTCGCAGCACTTC
TRBJ1-5	TRBV12-5	-	TRBD1	CASGLQTGGVDVQPQHF	TGTGCTAGTGGTTTACAAACAGGGGGAGTTGATGTTCAGCCCCAGCATTTT
TRBJ2-5	TRBV4-3	-	-	CASSQGDSAKETQYF	TGCGCCAGCAGCCAAGGGGATAGCGCCAAAGAGACCCAGTACTTC
TRBJ1-5	TRBV5-1	many	TRBD1	CASSRGTGNNQPQHF	TGCGCCAGCAGCCGTGGGACAGGAAACAATCAGCCCCAGCATTTT
TRBJ2-4	TRBV5-6	many	-	CASSFAAGIKNIQYF	TGTGCCAGCAGCTTCGCCGCGGGAATTAAAAACATTCAGTACTTC
TRBJ1-5	TRBV24-1	-	TRBD1	CATSDPRTGGPGQPQHF	TGTGCCACCAGTGACCCTAGGACAGGGGGCCCCGGGCAGCCCCAGCATTTT